A selection of T cell receptor beta chains follows, all from one sample in a study of cytomegalovirus exposure and HLA in healthy donors. Sequenced by immunoSEQ multiplex PCR; TCRdb stores in-frame clones only, minus some. The sample shows around 300,000 clones, 87% of them seen only once. Sequencing was carried out using PBMCs. Receptors originate from a woman under 40 in good health and CMV-seropositive. Both conserved end residues are part of each CDR3. A D gene is named only where the DNA matches it firmly.

>TRBD2|TRBJ2-7|TRBV7-9|16
TGTGCCAGCAGCTTAGCGGGGACTAGCGGCACCTACGAGCAGTACTTC
CASSLAGTSGTYEQYF
>-|TRBJ1-1|TRBV5-1|15
TGCGCCAGCAGGGAATATGGGAGGTGGAACACTGAAGCTTTCTTT
CASREYGRWNTEAFF
>TRBD2|TRBJ2-3|TRBV30|16
TGTGCCTGGAGTTTCCCAGCGGGAGGGCGCACAGATACGCAGTATTTT
CAWSFPAGGRTDTQYF
>TRBD2|TRBJ2-1|TRBV18|16
TGTGCCAGCTCACCAGCGGGACTAGCGGGGAACAATGAGCAGTTCTTC
CASSPAGLAGNNEQFF
>TRBD1|TRBJ1-1|TRBV4-2|18
TGTGCCAGCAGCTACTCAGTTCAGGGGGCTTCGAGAGACACTGAAGCTTTCTTT
CASSYSVQGASRDTEAFF
>-|TRBJ2-3|TRBV27|13
TGTGCCAGCAGTTTAGACAGACCAGATACGCAGTATTTT
CASSLDRPDTQYF
>-|TRBJ2-5|TRBV2|15
TGTGCCAGCAGTGAATTAAACAGGTCAAAAGAGACCCAGTACTTC
CASSELNRSKETQYF
>-|TRBJ1-5|TRBV5-4|13
TGTGCCAGCAGCTTGGAGGTTAATCAGCCCCAGCATTTT
CASSLEVNQPQHF
>-|TRBJ2-5|TRBV7-9|14
TGTGCCAGCAGCTTAACTCAGGGACAAGAGACCCAGTACTTC
CASSLTQGQETQYF
>-|TRBJ1-2|TRBV30|14
TGTGCCTGGACCCCGACAGGCTCCACTAGTGGCTACACCTTC
CAWTPTGSTSGYTF
>TRBD1|TRBJ2-5|TRBV4-1|16
TGCGCCAGCAGCCAGGCCGGACAGGGGAGGGAAGAGACCCAGTACTTC
CASSQAGQGREETQYF
>-|TRBJ2-1|TRBV29-1|15
TGCAGCGTTGAAGAGGGAGCGGGTAGGAACGATGAGCAGTTCTTC
CSVEEGAGRNDEQFF
>TRBD1|TRBJ1-1|TRBV9|17
TGTGCCAGCAGCGTAGCCCCCGGGACAGGATTGAACACTGAAGCTTTCTTT
CASSVAPGTGLNTEAFF
>TRBD2|TRBJ2-7|TRBV6-5|15
TGTGCCAGCAGATACCGGGGGGTCCAAGGATACGAGCAGTACTTC
CASRYRGVQGYEQYF
>-|TRBJ2-7|TRBV14|13
TGTGCCAGCAGCCGAGCAGAAGGCTACGAGCAGTACTTC
CASSRAEGYEQYF
>-|TRBJ2-6|TRBV5-1|13
TGCGCCAGCGAACCGGAGGGGGCCAACGTCCTGACTTTC
CASEPEGANVLTF
>-|TRBJ2-7|TRBV5-6|14
TGTGCCAGCAGCTCACCGGGACATACCTACGAGCAGTACTTC
CASSSPGHTYEQYF
>-|TRBJ2-7|TRBV5-1|16
TGCGCCAGCAGCCTTGGACCGGCGGGACAAACCTACGAGCAGTACTTC
CASSLGPAGQTYEQYF
>TRBD2|TRBJ2-3|TRBV28|19
TGTGCCAGCAGTTTAAGTTTTCTAGCGGGGGGGCCCCACACAGATACGCAGTATTTT
CASSLSFLAGGPHTDTQYF
>TRBD1|TRBJ1-1|TRBV4-1|14
TGCGCCAGCAGCCCGGGACAGGGGAACACTGAAGCTTTCTTT
CASSPGQGNTEAFF
>TRBD2|TRBJ2-5|TRBV5-1|15
TGCGCCAGCAGGGATGGGACTAGCGAGAAAGAGACCCAGTACTTC
CASRDGTSEKETQYF
>TRBD1|TRBJ1-1|TRBV5-8|14
TGTGCCAGCCGGACAGGGACGGGGGACACTGAAGCTTTCTTT
CASRTGTGDTEAFF
>TRBD2|TRBJ2-3|TRBV30|15
TGTGCCTCTCCCGCCGGGACTAGCGGAAAAGATACGCAGTATTTT
CASPAGTSGKDTQYF
>-|TRBJ2-5|TRBV7-7|15
TGTGCCAGCGCTTGGACAATCGGTGGCCAAGAGACCCAGTACTTC
CASAWTIGGQETQYF
>-|TRBJ1-2|TRBV11-3|17
TGTGCCAGCAGCCTAAAAAGTGAGCCGTGGGGGGACTATGGCTACACCTTC
CASSLKSEPWGDYGYTF
>-|TRBJ2-1|TRBV28|11
TGTGCCAGCAGTTTGCGGACTGAGCAGTTCTTC
CASSLRTEQFF
>-|TRBJ1-4|TRBV6-5|14
TGTGCCAGCAGCTCAACTAGGGGGGCTGAAAAACTGTTTTTT
CASSSTRGAEKLFF
>-|TRBJ2-7|TRBV6-1|15
TGTGCCAGCAGTGGGGGCGCGGGCGGCTCCTACGAGCAGTACTTC
CASSGGAGGSYEQYF
>-|TRBJ2-6|TRBV4-2|18
TGTGCCAGCAGCCGCACAGGACCCCCCAGCTCTGGGGCCAACGTCCTGACTTTC
CASSRTGPPSSGANVLTF